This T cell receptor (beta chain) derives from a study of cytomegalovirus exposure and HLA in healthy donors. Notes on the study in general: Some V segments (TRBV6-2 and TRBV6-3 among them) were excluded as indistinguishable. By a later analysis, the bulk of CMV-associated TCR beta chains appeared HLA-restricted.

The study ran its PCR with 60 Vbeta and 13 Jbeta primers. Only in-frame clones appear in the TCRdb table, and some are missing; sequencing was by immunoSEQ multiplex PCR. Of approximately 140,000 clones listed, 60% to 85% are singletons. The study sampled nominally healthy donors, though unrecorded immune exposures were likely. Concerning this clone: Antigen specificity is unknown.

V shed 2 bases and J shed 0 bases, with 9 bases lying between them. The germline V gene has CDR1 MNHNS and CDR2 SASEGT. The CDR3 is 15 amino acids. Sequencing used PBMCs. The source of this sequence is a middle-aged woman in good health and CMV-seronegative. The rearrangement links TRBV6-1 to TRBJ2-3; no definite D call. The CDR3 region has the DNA TGTGCCAGCAGTGAAATAACTTCTAGCACAGATACGCAGTATTTT. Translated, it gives CASSEITSSTDTQYF.